This T cell receptor beta chain appears in the sequencing data of a study of breast tumors, draining lymph nodes, adjacent tissues. Findings and caveats of the study: Compared with lymph nodes, tumors were less diverse; compared with nontumor tissue, more. Data fit most tumor T cells coming from lymph node, expanding in tumor.

Relative to its sample, this clonotype is medium-sized. Its target is not known. The V and J ends lost 6 bases and 2 bases, in that order; junction bases with no gene match: 18. The CDR3 loop spans 18 amino acids. Germline assignment: CDR1 DFQATT and CDR2 SNEGSKA (reference sequence). TCRdb re-called the multiplex PCR reads with MiXCR, one entry per CDR3 protein. Here the sample spans some 16,000 distinct CDR3 sequences, roughly 52% being singletons. V and J are TRBV20-1 and TRBJ2-7; TRBD2 matches 11 bases. The origin of this receptor is a female donor with breast cancer. Some clones in this sample may be carry-over from other donors' samples. The sequenced sample was tumor-adjacent breast tissue. The DNA for the CDR3 is TGCAGTGCGAGGTCCGTGGGACAGAAGACTAGCGGGACCTACGAGCAGTACTTC. Protein: CSARSVGQKTSGTYEQYF.